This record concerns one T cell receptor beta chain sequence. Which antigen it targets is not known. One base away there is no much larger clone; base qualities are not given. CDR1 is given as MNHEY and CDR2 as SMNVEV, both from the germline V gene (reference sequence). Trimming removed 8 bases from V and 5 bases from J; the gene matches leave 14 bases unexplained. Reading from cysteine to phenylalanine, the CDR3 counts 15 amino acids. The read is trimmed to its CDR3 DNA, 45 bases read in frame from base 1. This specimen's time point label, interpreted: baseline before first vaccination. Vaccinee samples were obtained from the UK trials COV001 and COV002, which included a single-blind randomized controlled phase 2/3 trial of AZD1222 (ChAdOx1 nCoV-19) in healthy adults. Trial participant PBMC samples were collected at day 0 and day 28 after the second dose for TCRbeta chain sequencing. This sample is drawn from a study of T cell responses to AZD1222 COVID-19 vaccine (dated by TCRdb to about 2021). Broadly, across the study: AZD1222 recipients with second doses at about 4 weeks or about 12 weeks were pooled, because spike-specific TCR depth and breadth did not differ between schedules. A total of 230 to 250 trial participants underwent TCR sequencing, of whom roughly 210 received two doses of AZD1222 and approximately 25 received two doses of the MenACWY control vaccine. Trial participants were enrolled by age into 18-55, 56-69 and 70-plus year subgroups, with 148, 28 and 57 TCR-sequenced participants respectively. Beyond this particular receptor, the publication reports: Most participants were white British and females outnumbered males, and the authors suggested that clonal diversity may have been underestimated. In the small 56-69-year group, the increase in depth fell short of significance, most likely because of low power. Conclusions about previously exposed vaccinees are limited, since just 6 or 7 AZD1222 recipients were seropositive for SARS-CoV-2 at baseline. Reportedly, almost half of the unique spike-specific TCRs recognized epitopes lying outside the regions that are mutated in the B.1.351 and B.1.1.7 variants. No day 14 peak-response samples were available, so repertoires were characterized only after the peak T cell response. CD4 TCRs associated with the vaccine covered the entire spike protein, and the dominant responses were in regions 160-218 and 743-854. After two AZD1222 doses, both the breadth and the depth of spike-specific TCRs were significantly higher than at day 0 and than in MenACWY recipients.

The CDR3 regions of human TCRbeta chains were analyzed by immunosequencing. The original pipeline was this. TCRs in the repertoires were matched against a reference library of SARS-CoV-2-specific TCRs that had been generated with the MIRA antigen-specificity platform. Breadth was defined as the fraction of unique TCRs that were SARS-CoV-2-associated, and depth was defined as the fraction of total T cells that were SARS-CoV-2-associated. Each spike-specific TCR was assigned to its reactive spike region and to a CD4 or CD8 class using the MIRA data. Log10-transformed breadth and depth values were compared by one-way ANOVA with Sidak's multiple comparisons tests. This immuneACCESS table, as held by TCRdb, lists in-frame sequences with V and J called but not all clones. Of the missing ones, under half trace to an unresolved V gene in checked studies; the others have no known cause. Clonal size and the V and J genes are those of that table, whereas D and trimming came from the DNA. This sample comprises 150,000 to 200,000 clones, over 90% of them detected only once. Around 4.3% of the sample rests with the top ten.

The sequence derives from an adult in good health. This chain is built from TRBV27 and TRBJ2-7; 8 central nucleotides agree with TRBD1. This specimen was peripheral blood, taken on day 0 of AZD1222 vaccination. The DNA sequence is TGTGCCAGCCGACCGATGGACAGGGTGGTCAACGAGCAGTACTTC. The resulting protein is CASRPMDRVVNEQYF.